This T cell receptor (beta chain) was identified during a study of beta chain features in type 1 diabetes. Overall study findings and caveats: Cells that show high TCR expression could be over-represented by cDNA sequencing. Significant though moderate, a shortening of TCRB CDR3s appeared in all four CD4+ subsets of Type 1 diabetes patients.

This clone was observed a few times. Its antigen is currently unknown. The CDR3 runs 15 residues. Germline assignment: CDR1 SGHRS and CDR2 YFSETQ. V lost 0 bases and J 0 bases, leaving 7 bases between the germline ends. TCRB transcripts that were expressed got sequenced, as all of the isolated RNA had been reverse transcribed. Sequencing was performed with immunoSEQ multiplex PCR; in TCRdb, only in-frame clones are kept and a portion is missing. The table includes around 690,000 clones, 9.5% to 15% detected once. The sequenced material came from naive CD4+ T cells from blood. This receptor was taken from a man younger than 45 with type 1 diabetes. The V and J genes are TRBV5-1 and TRBJ1-3; D is unclear. CDR3 sequence: CASSLVPDSGNTIYF. CDR3 sequence (DNA): TGCGCCAGCAGCTTGGTACCAGACTCTGGAAACACCATATATTTT.